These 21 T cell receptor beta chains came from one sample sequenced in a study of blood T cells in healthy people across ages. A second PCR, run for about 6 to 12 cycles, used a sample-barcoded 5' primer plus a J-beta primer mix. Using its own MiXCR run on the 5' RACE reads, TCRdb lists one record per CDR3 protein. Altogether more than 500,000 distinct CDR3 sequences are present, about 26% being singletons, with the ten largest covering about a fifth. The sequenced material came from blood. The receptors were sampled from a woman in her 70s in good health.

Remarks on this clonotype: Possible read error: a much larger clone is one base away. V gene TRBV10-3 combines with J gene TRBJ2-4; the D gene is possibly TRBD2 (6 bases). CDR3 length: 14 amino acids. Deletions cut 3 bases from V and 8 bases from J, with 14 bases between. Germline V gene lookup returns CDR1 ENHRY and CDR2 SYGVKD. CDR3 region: CAISDTSNPDIQYF. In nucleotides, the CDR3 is TGTGCCATCAGTGATACTAGCAACCCGGACATTCAGTACTTC.

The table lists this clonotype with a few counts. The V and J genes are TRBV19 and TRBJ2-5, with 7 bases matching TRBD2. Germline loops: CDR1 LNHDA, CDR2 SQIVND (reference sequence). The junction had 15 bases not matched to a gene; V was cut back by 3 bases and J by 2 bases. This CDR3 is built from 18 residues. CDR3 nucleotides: TGTGCCAGTAGTATCTTGAAAGGGGAGGGACGCGCGCAAGAGACCCAGTACTTC. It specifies CASSILKGEGRAQETQYF.

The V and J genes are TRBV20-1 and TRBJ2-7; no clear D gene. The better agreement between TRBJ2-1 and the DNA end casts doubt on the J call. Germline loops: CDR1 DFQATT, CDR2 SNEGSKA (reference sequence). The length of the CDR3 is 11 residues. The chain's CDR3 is CSARLSREQFF. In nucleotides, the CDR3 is TGCAGTGCACGCCTTTCCCGGGAGCAGTTCTTC.

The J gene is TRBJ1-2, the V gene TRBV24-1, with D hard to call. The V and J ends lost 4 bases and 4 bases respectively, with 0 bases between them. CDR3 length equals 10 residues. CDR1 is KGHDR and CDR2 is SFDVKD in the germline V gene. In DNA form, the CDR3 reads TGTGCCACCAGTGACTATGGCTACACCTTC. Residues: CATSDYGYTF.

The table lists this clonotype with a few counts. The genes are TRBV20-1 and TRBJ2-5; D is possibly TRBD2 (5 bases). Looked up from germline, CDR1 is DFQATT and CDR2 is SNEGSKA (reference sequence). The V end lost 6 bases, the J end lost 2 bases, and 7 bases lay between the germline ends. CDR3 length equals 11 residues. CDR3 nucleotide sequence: TGCAGTGCCCAGCGGCAAGAGACCCAGTACTTC. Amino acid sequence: CSAQRQETQYF.

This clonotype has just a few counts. The CDR3 reads CASSRGGALQETQYF. The CDR3 DNA reads TGTGCCAGCTCCCGGGGCGGAGCACTTCAAGAGACCCAGTACTTC. The V call is TRBV18, the J call TRBJ2-5, with D perhaps given as TRBD1 or TRBD2 (5 bases each). Germline-derived CDR1 and CDR2 are KGHSH and LQKENI. There are 15 residues in the CDR3. V dropped 6 bases and J dropped 2 bases, with 16 bases sitting between them.

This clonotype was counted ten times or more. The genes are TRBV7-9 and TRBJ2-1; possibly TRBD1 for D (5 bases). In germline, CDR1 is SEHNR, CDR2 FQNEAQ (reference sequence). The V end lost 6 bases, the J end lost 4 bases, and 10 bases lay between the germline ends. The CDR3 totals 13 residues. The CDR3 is CASSYDSYNEQFF. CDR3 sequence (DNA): TGTGCCAGCAGTTACGACAGTTACAATGAGCAGTTCTTC.

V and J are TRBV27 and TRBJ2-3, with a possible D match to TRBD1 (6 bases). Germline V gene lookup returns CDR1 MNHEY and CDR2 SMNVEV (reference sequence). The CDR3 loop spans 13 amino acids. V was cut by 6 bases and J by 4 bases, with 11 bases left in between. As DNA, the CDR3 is TGTGCCAGCAGGGCCAGGGGTTCAGATACGCAGTATTTT. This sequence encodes CASRARGSDTQYF.

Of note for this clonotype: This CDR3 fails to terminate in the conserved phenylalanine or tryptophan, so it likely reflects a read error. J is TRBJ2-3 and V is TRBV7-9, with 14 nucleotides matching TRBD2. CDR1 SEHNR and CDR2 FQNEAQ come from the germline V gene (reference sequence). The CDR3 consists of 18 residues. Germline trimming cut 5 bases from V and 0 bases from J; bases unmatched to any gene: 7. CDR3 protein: CASSTGTSGGPSTDTQYL. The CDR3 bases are TGTGCCAGCAGCACCGGGACTAGCGGGGGCCCTAGCACAGATACGCAGTATTTG.

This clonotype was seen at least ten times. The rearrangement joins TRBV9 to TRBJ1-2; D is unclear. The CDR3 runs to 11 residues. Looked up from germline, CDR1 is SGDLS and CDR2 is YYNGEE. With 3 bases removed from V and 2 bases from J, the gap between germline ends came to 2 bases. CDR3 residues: CASSANYGYTF. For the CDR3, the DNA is TGTGCCAGCAGCGCGAACTATGGCTACACCTTC.

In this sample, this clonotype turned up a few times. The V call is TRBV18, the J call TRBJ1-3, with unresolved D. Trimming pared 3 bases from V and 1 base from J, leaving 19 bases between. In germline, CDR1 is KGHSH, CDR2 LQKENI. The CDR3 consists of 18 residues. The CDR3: CASSPRMGLGSSGNTIYF. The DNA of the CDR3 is TGTGCCAGCTCACCGAGGATGGGGTTAGGGTCTTCTGGAAACACCATATATTTT.

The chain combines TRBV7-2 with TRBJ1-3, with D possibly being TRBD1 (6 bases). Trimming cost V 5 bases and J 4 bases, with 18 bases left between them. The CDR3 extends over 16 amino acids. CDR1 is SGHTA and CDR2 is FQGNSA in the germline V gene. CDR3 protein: CASSPYPPGAGNTIYF. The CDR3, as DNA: TGTGCCAGCAGCCCGTACCCCCCAGGGGCGGGAAACACCATATATTTT.

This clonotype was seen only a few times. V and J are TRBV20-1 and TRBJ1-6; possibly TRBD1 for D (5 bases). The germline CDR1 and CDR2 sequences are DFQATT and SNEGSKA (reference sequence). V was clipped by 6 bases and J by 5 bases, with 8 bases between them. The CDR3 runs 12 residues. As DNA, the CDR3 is TGCAGTGCCGCGGGGGATAATTCACCCCTCCACTTT. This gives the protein CSAAGDNSPLHF.

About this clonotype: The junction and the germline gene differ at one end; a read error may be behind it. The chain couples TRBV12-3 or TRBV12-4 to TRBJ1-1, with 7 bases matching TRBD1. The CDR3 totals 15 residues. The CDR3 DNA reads TGTGCCAGCAGTCCCGAGAGACAGGGAAACACTGAAGCTCTCTTT. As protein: CASSPERQGNTEALF.

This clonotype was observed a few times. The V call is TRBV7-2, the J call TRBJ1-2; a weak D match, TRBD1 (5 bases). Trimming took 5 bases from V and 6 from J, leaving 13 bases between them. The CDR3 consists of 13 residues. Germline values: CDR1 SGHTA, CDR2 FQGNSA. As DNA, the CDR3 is TGTGCCAGCAGCCCTCGACAGACCGATGGCTACACCTTC. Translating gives CASSPRQTDGYTF.

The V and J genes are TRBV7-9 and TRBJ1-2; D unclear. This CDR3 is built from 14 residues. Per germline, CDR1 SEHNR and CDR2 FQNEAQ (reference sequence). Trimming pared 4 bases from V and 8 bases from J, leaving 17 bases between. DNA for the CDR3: TGTGCCAGCAGCTCCGAGCTAATTAAGCGGGGCTACACCTTC. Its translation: CASSSELIKRGYTF.

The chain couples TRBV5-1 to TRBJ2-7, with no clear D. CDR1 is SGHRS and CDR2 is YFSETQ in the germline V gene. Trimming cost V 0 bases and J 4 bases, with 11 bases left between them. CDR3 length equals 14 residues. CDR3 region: CASSLGAGYYEQYF. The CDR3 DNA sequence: TGCGCCAGCAGCTTGGGGGCAGGTTATTACGAGCAGTACTTC.

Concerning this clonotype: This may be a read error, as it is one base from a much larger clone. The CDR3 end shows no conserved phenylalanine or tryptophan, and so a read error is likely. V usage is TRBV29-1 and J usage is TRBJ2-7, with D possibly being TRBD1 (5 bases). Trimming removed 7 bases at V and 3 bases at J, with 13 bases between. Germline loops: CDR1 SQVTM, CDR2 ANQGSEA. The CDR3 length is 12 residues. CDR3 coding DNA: TGCAGCGCAACTAATCAGGGCTACGAGCAGTACTCC. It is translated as CSATNQGYEQYS.

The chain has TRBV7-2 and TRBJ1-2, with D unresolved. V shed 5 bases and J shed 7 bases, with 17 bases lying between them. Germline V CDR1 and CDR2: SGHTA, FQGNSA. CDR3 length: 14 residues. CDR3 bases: TGTGCCAGCAGCCCCCGATCGCAGGCCCGTGGCTACACCTTC. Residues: CASSPRSQARGYTF.

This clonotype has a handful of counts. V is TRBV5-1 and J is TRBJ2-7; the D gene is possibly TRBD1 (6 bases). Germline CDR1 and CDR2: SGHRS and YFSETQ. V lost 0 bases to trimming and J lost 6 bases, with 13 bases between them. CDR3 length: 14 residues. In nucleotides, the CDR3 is TGCGCCAGCAGCTTGGCCGATCGAGGGGGCGAGCAGTACTTC. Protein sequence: CASSLADRGGEQYF.

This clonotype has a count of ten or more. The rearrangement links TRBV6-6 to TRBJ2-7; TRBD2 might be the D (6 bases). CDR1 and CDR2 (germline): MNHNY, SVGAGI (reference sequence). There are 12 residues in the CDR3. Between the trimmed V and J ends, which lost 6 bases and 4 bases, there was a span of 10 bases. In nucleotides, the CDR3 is TGTGCCAGCAGAACCGGGGGATACGAGCAGTACTTC. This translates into CASRTGGYEQYF.